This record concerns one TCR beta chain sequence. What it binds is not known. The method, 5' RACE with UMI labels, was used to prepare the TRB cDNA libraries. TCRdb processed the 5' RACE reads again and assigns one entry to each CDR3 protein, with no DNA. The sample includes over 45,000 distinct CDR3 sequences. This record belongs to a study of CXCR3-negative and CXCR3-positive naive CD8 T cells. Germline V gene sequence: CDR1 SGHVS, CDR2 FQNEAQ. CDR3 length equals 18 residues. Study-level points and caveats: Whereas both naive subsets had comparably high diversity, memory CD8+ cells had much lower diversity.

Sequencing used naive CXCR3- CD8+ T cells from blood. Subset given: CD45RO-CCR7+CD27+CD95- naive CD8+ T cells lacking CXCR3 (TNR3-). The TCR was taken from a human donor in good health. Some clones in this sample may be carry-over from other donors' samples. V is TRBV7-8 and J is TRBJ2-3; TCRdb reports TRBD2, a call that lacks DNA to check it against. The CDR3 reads CASSETGTSGELTDTQYF.